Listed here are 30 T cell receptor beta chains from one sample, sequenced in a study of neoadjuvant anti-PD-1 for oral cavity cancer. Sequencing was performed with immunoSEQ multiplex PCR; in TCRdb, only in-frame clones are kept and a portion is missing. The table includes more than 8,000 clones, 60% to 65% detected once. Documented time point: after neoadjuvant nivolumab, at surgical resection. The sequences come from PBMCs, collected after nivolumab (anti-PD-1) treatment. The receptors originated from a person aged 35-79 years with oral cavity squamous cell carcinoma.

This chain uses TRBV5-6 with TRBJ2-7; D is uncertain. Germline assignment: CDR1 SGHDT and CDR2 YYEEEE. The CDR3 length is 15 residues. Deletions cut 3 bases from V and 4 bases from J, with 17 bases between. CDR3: CASSSFDRPVYEQYF. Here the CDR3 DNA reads TGTGCCAGCAGCTCCTTCGACCGCCCGGTTTACGAGCAGTACTTC.

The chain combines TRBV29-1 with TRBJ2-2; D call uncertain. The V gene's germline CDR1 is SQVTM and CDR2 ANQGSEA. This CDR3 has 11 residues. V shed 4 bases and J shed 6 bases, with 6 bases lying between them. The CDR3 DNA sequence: TGCAGCGTTGCTGGCGCCGGGGAGCTGTTTTTT. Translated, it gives CSVAGAGELFF.

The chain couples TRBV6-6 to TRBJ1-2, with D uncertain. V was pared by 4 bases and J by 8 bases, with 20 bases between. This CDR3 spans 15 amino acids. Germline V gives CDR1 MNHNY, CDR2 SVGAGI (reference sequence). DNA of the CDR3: TGTGCCAGCAGTTGGTCAGAAGAACGGAAAGGAGGCTACACCTTC. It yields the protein CASSWSEERKGGYTF.

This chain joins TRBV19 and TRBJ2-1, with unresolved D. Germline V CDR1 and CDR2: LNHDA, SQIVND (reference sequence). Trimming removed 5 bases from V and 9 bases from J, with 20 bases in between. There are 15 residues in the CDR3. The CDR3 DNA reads TGTGCCAGTAGTTACCCCGGGTTAAGAGGTACTGAGCAGTTCTTC. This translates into CASSYPGLRGTEQFF.

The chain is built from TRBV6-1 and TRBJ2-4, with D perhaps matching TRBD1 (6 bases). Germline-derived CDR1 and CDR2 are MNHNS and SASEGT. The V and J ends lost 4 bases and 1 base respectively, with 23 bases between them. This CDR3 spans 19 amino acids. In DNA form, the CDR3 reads TGTGCCAGCAGTGGAATCAGTTTGGACAGAAGGCCGGCCAAAAACATTCAGTACTTC. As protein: CASSGISLDRRPAKNIQYF.

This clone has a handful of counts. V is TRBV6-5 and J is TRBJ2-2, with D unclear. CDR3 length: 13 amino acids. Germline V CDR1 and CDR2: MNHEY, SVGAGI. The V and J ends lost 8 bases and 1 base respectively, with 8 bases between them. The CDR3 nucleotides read TGTGCCAGCTCATGGGGGAACACCGGGGAGCTGTTTTTT. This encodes CASSWGNTGELFF.

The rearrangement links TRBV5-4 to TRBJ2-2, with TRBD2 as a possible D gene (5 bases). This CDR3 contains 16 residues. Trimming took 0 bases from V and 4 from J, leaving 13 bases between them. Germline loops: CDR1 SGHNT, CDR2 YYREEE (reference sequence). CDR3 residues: CASSLGRGSGTGELFF. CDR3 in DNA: TGTGCCAGCAGCTTGGGCCGAGGAAGCGGCACCGGGGAGCTGTTTTTT.

The CDR3 region is CASSEGTGSNQPQHF. Written as DNA, the CDR3 is TGTGCCAGCAGTGAGGGCACAGGGAGCAATCAGCCCCAGCATTTT. The genes are TRBV2 and TRBJ1-5, with D possibly TRBD1 on 6 matching bases. V was pared by 3 bases and J by 1 base, with 10 bases between. Germline-derived CDR1 and CDR2 are SNHLY and FYNNEI. This CDR3 region has 15 residues. Variable domain in full (rest from reference TRBV2 and TRBJ1-5): EPEVTQTPSHQVTQMGQEVILRCVPISNHLYFYWYRQILGQKVEFLVSFYNNEISEKSEIFDDQFSVERPDGSNFTLKIRSTKLEDSAMYFCASSEGTGSNQPQHFGDGTRLSIL.

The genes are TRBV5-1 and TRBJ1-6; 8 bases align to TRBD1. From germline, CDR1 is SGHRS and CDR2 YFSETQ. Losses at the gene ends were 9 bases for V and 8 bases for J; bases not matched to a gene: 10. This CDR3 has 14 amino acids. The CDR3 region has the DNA TGCGCCACCCGGGACAGGCCTTCCGATTCACCCCTCCACTTT. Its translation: CATRDRPSDSPLHF.

The CDR3 reads CSGGQGRTEAFF. CDR3 bases: TGCAGCGGGGGACAGGGACGGACTGAAGCTTTCTTT. The chain couples TRBV29-1 to TRBJ1-1, with 9 positions matching TRBD1. Germline values: CDR1 SQVTM, CDR2 ANQGSEA. CDR3 size: 12 residues. The V gene end was trimmed by 7 bases and the J gene end by 5 bases; junction bases not matched to a gene: 5.

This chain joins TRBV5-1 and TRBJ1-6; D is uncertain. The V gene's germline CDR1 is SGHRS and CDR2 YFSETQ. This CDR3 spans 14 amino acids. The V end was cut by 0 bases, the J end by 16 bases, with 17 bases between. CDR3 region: CASSLALISDRLHF. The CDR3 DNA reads TGCGCCAGCAGCTTGGCCTTAATTTCCGACCGACTCCACTTT.

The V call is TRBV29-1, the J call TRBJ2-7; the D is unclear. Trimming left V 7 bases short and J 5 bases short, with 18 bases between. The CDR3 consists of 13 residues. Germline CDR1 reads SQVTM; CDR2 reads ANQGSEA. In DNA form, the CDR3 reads TGCAGCGGGTGGGAATCCGGTAGGGACGAGCAGTACTTC. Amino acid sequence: CSGWESGRDEQYF.

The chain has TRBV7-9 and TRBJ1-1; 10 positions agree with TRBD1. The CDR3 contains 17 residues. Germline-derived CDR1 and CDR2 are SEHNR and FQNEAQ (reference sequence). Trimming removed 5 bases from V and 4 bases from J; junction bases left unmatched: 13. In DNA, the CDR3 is TGTGCCAGCAGCCCTGACAGGGGGCTAGGGTTATCCACTGAAGCTTTCTTT. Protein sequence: CASSPDRGLGLSTEAFF.

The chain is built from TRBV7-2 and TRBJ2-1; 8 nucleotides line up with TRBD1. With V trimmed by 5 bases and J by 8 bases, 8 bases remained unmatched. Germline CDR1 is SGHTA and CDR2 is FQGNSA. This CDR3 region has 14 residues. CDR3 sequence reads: CASSLRTGQHEQFF. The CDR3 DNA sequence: TGTGCCAGCAGCCTGAGGACAGGGCAACATGAGCAGTTCTTC.

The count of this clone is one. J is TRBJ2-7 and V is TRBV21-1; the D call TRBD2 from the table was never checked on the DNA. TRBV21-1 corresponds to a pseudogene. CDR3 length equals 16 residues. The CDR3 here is CASSGPTRTFSYEQYF. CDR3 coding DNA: TGTGCCAGCAGCGGCCCTACTAGGACCTTCTCCTACGAGCAGTACTTC.

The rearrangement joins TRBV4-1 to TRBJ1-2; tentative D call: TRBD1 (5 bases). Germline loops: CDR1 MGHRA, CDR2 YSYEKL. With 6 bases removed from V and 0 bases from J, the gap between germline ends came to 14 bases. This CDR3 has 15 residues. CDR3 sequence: CASSPTGLANYGYTF. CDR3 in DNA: TGCGCCAGCAGTCCTACAGGACTTGCTAACTATGGCTACACCTTC.

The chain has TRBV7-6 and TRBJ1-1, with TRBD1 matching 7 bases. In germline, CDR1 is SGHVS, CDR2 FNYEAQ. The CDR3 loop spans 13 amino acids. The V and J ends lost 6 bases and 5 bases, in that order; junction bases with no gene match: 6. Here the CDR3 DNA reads TGTGCCAGCAGTCGGGGACAGAGGACTGAAGCTTTCTTT. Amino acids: CASSRGQRTEAFF.

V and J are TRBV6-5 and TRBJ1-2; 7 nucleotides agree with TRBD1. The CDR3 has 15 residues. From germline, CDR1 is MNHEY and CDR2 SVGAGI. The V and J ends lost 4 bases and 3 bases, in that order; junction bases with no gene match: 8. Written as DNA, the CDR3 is TGTGCCAGCAGTTCACTACACGGGACAGACTATGGCTACACCTTC. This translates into CASSSLHGTDYGYTF.

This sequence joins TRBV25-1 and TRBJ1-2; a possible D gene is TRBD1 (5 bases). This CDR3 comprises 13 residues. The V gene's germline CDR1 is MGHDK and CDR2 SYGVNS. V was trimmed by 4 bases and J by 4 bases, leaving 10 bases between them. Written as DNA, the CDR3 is TGTGCCAGCAGTGTTACGGGGACCTATGGCTACACCTTC. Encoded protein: CASSVTGTYGYTF.

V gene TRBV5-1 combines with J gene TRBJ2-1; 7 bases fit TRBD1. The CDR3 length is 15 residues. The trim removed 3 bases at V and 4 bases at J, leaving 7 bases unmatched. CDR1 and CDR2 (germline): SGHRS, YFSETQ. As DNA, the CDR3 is TGCGCCAGCAGCTCTTCACAGGGGCCTTACAATGAGCAGTTCTTC. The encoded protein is CASSSSQGPYNEQFF.

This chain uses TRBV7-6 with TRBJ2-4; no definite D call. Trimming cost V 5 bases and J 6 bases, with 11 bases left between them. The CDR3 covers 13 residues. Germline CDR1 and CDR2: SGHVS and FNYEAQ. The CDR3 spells CASSPDPSNIQYF. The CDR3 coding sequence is TGTGCCAGCAGCCCGGACCCTTCAAACATTCAGTACTTC.

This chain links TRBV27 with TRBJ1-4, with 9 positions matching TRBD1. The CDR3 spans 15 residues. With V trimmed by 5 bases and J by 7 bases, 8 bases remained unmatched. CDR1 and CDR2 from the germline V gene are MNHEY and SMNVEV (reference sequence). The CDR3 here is CASSIQGAGGEKLFF. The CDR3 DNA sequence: TGTGCCAGCAGTATACAGGGGGCCGGTGGTGAAAAACTGTTTTTT. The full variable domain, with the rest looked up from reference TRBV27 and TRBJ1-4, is EAQVTQNPRYLITVTGKKLTVTCSQNMNHEYMSWYRQDPGLGLRQIYYSMNVEVTDKGDVPEGYKVSRKEKRNFPLILESPSPNQTSLYFCASSIQGAGGEKLFFGSGTQLSVL.

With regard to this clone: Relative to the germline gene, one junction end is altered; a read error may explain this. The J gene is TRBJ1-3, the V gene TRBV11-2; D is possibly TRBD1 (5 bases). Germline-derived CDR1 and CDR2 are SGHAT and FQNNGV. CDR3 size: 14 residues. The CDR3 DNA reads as TGTGCCAGCAGCCCCCAGGGTGTTGGAGACACCATATATTTT. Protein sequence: CASSPQGVGDTIYF.

CDR3 bases: TGTGCCAGTAGGGAAACAGGCCCCGACTTAAGTTATGGCTACACCTTC. It is translated as CASRETGPDLSYGYTF. The chain joins TRBV19 to TRBJ1-2; D is possibly TRBD1 (5 bases). The CDR3 covers 16 residues. Germline values: CDR1 LNHDA, CDR2 SQIVND (reference sequence). The V gene lost 6 bases and the J gene lost 5 bases, with 22 bases spanning the gap.

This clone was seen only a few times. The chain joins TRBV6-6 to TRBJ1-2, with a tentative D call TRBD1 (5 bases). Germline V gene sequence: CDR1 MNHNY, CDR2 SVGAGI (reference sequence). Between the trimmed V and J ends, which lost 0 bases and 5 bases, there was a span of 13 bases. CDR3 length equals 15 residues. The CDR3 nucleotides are TGTGCCAGCAGTTACTCTCTCCAGGGTTCTTATGGCTACACCTTC. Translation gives CASSYSLQGSYGYTF.

CDR3 protein: CASSLAGELQETQYF. DNA for the CDR3: TGCGCCAGCAGCTTGGCCGGCGAGCTCCAAGAGACCCAGTACTTC. The chain couples TRBV5-1 to TRBJ2-5; D is uncertain. The V gene's germline CDR1 is SGHRS and CDR2 YFSETQ. Trimming removed 0 bases at V and 1 base at J, with 10 bases between. The CDR3 length is 15 residues.

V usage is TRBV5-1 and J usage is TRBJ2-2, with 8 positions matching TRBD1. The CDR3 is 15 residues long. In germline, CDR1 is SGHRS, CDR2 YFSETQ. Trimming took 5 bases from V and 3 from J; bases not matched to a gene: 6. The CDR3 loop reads CASRTGAGDTGELFF. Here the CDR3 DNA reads TGCGCCAGCAGGACAGGGGCTGGTGACACCGGGGAGCTGTTTTTT.

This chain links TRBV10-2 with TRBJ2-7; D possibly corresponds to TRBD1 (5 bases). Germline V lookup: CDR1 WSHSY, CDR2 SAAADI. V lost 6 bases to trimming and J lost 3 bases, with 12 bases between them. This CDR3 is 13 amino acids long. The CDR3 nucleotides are TGCGCCAGCAGCAGACAGACCAACTACGAGCAGTACTTC. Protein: CASSRQTNYEQYF.

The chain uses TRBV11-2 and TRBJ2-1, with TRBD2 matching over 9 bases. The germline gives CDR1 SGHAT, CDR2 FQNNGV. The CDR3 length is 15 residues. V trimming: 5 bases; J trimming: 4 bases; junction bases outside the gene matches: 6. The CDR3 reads CASSPSGRQYNEQFF. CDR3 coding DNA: TGTGCCAGCAGCCCAAGCGGGAGGCAGTACAATGAGCAGTTCTTC.

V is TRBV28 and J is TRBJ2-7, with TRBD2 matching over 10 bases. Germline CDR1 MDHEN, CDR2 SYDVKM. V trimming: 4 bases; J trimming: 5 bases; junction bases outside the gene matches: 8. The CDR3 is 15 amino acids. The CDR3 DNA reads TGTGCCAGCAGTTCTCCGAGCGGGGGGGCCCACGAGCAGTACTTC. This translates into CASSSPSGGAHEQYF.